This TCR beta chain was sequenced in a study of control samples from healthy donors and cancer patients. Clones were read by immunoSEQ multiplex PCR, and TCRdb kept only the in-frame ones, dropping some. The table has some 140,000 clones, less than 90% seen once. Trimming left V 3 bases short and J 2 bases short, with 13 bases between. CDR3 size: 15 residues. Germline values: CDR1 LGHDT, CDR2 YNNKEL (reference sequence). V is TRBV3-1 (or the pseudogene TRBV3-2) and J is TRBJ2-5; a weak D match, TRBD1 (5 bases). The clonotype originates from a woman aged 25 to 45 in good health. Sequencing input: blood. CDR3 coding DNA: TGTGCCAGCAGCCAGATAGGTGACAGACAAGAGACCCAGTACTTC. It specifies CASSQIGDRQETQYF.